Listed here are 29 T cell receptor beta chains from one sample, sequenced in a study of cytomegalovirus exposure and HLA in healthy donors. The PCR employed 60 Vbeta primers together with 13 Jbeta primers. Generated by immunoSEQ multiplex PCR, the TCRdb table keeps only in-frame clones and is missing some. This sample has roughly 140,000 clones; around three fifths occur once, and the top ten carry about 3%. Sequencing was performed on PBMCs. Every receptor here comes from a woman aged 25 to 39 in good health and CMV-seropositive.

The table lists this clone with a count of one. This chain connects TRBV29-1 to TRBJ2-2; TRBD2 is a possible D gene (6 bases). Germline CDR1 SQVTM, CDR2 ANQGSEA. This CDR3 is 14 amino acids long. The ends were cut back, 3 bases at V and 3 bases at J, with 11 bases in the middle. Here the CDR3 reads CSVDRGSYTGELFF. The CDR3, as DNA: TGCAGCGTTGACCGGGGGAGCTACACCGGGGAGCTGTTTTTT.

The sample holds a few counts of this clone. CDR3 coding DNA: TGTGCCAGCAGCTTGTTTGCAGCTGCGGGTTACTATGGCTACACCTTC. Translated, it gives CASSLFAAAGYYGYTF. The V call is TRBV5-6, the J call TRBJ1-2, with D uncertain. The CDR3 has 16 amino acids. Germline CDR1 and CDR2: SGHDT and YYEEEE. With 1 base removed from V and 3 bases from J, the gap between germline ends came to 16 bases. The full variable domain, in which reference TRBV5-6 and TRBJ1-2 provide the parts outside the CDR3, is DAGVTQSPTHLIKTRGQQVTLRCSPKSGHDTVSWYQQALGQGPQFIFQYYEEEERQRGNFPDRFSGHQFPNYSSELNVNALLLGDSALYLCASSLFAAAGYYGYTFGSGTRLTVV.

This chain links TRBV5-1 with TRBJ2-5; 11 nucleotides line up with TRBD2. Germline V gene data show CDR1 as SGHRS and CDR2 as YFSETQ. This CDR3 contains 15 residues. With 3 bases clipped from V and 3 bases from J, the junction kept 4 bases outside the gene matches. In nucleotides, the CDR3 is TGCGCCAGCAGCTCCGGGACTAGCGGAAAAGAGACCCAGTACTTC. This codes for CASSSGTSGKETQYF.

CDR3 in amino acids: CASGGQGLGDTQYF. CDR3 DNA: TGTGCCAGTGGGGGACAGGGGTTAGGGGATACGCAGTATTTT. The chain carries TRBV19 and TRBJ2-3; 10 bases align to TRBD1. Germline V CDR1 and CDR2: LNHDA, SQIVND (reference sequence). V lost 8 bases, J lost 6 bases, and 8 bases stayed unmatched. CDR3 size: 14 residues.

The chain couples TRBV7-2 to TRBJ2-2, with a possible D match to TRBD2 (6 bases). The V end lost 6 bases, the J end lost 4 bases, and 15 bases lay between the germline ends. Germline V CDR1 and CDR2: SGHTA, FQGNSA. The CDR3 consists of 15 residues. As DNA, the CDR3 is TGTGCCAGCAGTTCCTACGGACTATTCACCGGGGAGCTGTTTTTT. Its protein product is CASSSYGLFTGELFF. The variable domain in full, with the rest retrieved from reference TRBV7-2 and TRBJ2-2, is GAGVSQSPSNKVTEKGKDVELRCDPISGHTALYWYRQSLGQGLEFLIYFQGNSAPDKSGLPSDRFSAERTGGSVSTLTIQRTQQEDSAVYLCASSSYGLFTGELFFGEGSRLTVL.

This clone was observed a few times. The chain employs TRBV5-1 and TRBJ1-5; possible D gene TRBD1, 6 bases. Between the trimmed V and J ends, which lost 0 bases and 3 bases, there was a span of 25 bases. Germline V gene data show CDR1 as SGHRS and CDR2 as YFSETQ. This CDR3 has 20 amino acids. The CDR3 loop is CASSLGRGPNTRGANQPQHF. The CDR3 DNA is TGCGCCAGCAGCTTGGGCAGGGGCCCAAATACTCGAGGGGCCAATCAGCCCCAGCATTTT.

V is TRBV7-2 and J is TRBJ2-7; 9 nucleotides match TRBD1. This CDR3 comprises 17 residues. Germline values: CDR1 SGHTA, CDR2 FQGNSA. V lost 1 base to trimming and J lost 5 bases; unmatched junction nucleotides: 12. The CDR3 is CASSLVHRTGVFDEQYF. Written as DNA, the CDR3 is TGTGCCAGCAGCTTAGTGCATCGGACAGGGGTATTCGACGAGCAGTACTTC. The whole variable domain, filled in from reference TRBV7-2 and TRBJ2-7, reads GAGVSQSPSNKVTEKGKDVELRCDPISGHTALYWYRQSLGQGLEFLIYFQGNSAPDKSGLPSDRFSAERTGGSVSTLTIQRTQQEDSAVYLCASSLVHRTGVFDEQYFGPGTRLTVT.

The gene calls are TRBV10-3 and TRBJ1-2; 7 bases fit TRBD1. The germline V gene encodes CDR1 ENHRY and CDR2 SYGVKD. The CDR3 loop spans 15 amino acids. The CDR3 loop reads CASTGEGGAFHGYTF. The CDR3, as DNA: TGTGCTTCCACCGGGGAAGGGGGCGCCTTTCACGGCTACACCTTC.

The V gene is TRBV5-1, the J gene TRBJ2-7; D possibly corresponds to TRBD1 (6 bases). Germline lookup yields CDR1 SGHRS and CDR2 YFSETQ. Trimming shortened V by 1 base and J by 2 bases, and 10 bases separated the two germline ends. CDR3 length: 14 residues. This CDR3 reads CASSLHRDTYEQYF. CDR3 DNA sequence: TGCGCCAGCAGCTTGCACCGGGACACCTACGAGCAGTACTTC.

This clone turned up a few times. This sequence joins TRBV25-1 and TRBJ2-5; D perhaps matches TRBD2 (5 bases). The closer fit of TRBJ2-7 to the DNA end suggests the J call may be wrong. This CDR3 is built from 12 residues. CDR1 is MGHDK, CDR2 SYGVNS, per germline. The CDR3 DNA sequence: TGTGCCAGCAGTGAATACAGCGGCGAGCAGTACTTC. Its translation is CASSEYSGEQYF.

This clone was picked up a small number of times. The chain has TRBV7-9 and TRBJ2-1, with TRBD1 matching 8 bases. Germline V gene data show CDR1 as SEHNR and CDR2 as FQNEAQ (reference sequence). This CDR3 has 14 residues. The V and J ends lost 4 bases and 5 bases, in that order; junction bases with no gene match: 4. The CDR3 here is CASSSWGQDNEQFF. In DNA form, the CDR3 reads TGTGCCAGCAGCTCATGGGGACAGGACAATGAGCAGTTCTTC.

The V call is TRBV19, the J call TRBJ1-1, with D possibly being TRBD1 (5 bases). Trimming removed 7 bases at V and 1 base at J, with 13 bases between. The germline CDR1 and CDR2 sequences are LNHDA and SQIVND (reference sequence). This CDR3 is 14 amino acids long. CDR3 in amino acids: CASINRGRNTEAFF. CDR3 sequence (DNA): TGTGCCAGTATCAACCGGGGGAGGAACACTGAAGCTTTCTTT.

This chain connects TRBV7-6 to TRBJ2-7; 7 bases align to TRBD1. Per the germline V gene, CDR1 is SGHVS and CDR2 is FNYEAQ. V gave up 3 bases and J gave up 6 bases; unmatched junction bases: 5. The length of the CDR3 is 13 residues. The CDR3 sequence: CASSFGDSLEQYF. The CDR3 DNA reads TGTGCCAGCAGCTTCGGGGACAGCCTCGAGCAGTACTTC.

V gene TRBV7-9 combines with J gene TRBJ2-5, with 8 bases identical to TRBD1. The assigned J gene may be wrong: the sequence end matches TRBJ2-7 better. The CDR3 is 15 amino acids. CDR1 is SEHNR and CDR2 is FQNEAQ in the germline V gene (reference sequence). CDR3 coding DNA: TGTGCCAGCAGCTTAACGGCAGGGGGCCGGGACGAGCAGTACTTC. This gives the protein CASSLTAGGRDEQYF.

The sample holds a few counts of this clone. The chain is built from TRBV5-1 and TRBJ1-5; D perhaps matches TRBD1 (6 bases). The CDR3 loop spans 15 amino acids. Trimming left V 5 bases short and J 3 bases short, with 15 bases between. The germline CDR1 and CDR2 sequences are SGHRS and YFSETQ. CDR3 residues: CASSPADSYNQPQHF. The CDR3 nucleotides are TGCGCCAGCAGTCCCGCGGACAGTTACAATCAGCCCCAGCATTTT.

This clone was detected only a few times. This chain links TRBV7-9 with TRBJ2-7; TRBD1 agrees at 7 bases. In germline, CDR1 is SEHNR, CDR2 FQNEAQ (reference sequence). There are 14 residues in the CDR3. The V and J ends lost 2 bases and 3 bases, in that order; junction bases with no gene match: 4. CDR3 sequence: CASSLQQGIYEQYF. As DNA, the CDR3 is TGTGCCAGCAGCTTACAACAGGGGATCTACGAGCAGTACTTC.

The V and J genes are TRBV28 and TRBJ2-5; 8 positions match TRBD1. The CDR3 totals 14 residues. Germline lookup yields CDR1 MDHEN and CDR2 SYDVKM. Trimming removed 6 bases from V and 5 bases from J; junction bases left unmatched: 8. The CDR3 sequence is CASSPRTGKETQYF. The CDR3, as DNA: TGTGCCAGCAGCCCTAGGACAGGGAAGGAGACCCAGTACTTC.

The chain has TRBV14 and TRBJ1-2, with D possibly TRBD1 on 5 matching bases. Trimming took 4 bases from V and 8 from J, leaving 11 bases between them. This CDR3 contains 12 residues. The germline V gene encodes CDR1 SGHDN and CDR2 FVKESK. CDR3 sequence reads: CASSPSPGGYTF. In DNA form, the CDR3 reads TGTGCCAGCAGCCCATCCCCAGGGGGCTACACCTTC. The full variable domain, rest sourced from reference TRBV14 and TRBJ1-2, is EAGVTQFPSHSVIEKGQTVTLRCDPISGHDNLYWYRRVMGKEIKFLLHFVKESKQDESGMPNNRFLAERTGGTYSTLKVQPAELEDSGVYFCASSPSPGGYTFGSGTRLTVV.

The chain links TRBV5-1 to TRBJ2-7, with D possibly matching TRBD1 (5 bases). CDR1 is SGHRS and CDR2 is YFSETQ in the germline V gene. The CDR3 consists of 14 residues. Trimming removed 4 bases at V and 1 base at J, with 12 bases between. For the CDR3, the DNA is TGCGCCAGCAGCCCCGTGGGGCCATCCTACGAGCAGTACTTC. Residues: CASSPVGPSYEQYF.

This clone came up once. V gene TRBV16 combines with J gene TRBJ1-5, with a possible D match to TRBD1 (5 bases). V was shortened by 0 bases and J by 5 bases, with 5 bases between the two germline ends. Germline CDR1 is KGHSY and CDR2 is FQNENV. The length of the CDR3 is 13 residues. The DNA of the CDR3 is TGTGCCAGCAGCCAATCCAGGGATCAGCCCCAGCATTTT. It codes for CASSQSRDQPQHF.

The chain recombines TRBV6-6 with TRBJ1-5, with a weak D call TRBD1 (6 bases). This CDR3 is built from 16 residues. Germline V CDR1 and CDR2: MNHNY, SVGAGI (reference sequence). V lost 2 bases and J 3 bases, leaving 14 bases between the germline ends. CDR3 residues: CASSYATGSANQPQHF. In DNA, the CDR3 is TGTGCCAGCAGTTACGCCACAGGGTCCGCCAATCAGCCCCAGCATTTT.

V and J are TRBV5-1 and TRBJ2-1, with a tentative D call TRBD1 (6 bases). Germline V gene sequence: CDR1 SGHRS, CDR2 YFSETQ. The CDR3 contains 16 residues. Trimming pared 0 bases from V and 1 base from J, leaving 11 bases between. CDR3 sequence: CASSLALQGSYNEQFF. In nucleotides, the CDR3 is TGCGCCAGCAGCTTGGCCTTACAGGGATCCTACAATGAGCAGTTCTTC.

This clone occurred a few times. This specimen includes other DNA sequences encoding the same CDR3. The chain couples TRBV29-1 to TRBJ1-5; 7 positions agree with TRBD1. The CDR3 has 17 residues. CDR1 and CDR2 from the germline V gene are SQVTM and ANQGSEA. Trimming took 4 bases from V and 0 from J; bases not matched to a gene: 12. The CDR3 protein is CSVAEGQPIYSNQPQHF. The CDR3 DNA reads TGCAGCGTTGCGGAGGGACAGCCGATTTATAGCAATCAGCCCCAGCATTTT.

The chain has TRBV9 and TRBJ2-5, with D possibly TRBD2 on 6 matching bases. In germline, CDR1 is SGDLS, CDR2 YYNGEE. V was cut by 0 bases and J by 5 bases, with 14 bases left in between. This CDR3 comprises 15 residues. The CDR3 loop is CASSVEAVRGETQYF. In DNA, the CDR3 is TGTGCCAGCAGCGTAGAGGCAGTCCGGGGGGAGACCCAGTACTTC. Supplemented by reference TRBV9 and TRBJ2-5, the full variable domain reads DSGVTQTPKHLITATGQRVTLRCSPRSGDLSVYWYQQSLDQGLQFLIQYYNGEERAKGNILERFSAQQFPDLHSELNLSSLELGDSALYFCASSVEAVRGETQYFGPGTRLLVL.

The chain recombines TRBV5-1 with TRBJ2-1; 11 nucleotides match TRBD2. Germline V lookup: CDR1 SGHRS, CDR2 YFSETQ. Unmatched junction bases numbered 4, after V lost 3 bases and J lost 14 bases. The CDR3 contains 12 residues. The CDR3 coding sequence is TGCGCCAGCAGCTCCACTAGCGGGAGCAAGTTCTTC. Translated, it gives CASSSTSGSKFF.

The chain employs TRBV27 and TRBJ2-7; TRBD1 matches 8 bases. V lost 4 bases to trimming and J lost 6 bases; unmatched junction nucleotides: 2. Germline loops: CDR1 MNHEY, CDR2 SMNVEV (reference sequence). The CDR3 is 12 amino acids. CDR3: CASSSQGVEQYF. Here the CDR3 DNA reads TGTGCCAGCAGTTCACAGGGGGTCGAGCAGTACTTC.

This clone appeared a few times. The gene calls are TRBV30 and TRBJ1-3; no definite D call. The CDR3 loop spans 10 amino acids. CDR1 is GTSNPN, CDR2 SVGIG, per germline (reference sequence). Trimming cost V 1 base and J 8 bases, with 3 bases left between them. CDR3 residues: CAWSGHTIYF. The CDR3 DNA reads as TGTGCCTGGAGTGGGCACACCATATATTTT.

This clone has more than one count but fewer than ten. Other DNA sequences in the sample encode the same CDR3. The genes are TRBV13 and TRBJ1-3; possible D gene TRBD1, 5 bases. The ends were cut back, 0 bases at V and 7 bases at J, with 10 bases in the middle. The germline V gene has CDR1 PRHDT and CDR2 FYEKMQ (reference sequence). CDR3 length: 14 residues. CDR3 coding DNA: TGTGCCAGCAGCTTAGGCCGGGGGGGGAACACCATATATTTT. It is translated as CASSLGRGGNTIYF.

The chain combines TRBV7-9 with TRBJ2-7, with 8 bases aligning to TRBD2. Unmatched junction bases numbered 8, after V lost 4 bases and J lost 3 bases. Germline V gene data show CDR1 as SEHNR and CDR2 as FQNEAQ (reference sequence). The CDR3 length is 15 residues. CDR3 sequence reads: CASSSRLAGYYEQYF. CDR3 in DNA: TGTGCCAGCAGCTCCCGGTTAGCGGGATACTACGAGCAGTACTTC.